Presented here are 5 T cell receptor beta chains from one specimen sequenced in a study of cytomegalovirus exposure and HLA in healthy donors. Use of 60 Vbeta and 13 Jbeta primers characterized the PCR. Some clones are missing from TCRdb's copy, which holds only in-frame ones; the method was immunoSEQ multiplex PCR. Counted here are roughly 150,000 clones, 76% occurring once; the ten biggest clones make up 2.5% to 3.5%. The sequenced sample was PBMCs. All receptors derive from a male donor in good health and CMV-seronegative.

The chain couples TRBV19 to TRBJ1-1; D might be TRBD1 (5 bases). CDR1 and CDR2 (germline): LNHDA, SQIVND (reference sequence). Deletions cut 7 bases from V and 3 bases from J, with 12 bases between. This CDR3 has 13 residues. CDR3 in amino acids: CASTIRGDTEAFF. CDR3 DNA sequence: TGTGCCAGTACCATACGGGGGGACACTGAAGCTTTCTTT.

The CDR3 is CASSLHTGSSGNTIYF. The CDR3 nucleotides read TGTGCCAGCAGTTTACACACAGGGAGCTCTGGAAACACCATATATTTT. The V call is TRBV28, the J call TRBJ1-3, with a possible D match to TRBD1 (6 bases). Deletions cut 2 bases from V and 0 bases from J, with 11 bases between. CDR1 and CDR2 (germline): MDHEN, SYDVKM. The CDR3 consists of 16 residues.

The table lists this clone with a few counts. The J gene is TRBJ2-3, the V gene TRBV18; D perhaps matches TRBD2 (5 bases). The CDR3 runs 12 residues. The germline gives CDR1 KGHSH, CDR2 LQKENI. V was clipped by 6 bases and J by 7 bases, with 11 bases between them. The CDR3 here is CASSTERYTQYF. CDR3 bases: TGTGCCAGCTCTACGGAGCGGTATACGCAGTATTTT.

The chain joins TRBV14 to TRBJ2-3; the D is unclear. The V end was cut by 1 base, the J end by 7 bases, with 6 bases between. The CDR3 spans 12 residues. Germline CDR1 and CDR2: SGHDN and FVKESK. Written as DNA, the CDR3 is TGTGCCAGCAGCCAAGGGCCTTATACGCAGTATTTT. Translation: CASSQGPYTQYF.

The chain has TRBV2 and TRBJ2-1; 7 bases are a match to TRBD2. Trimming cost V 3 bases and J 1 base; bases outside gene matches: 3. CDR1 is SNHLY and CDR2 is FYNNEI in the germline V gene. This CDR3 has 15 residues. The CDR3: CASSEAGDSYNEQFF. The CDR3 DNA follows: TGTGCCAGCAGTGAGGCGGGGGATTCCTACAATGAGCAGTTCTTC.